The TCR beta chain under discussion was sequenced for a study of T cell responses to AZD1222 COVID-19 vaccine. Germline assignment: CDR1 LNHDA and CDR2 SQIVND (reference sequence). The germline V and J ends were trimmed by 4 bases and 8 bases, with 11 bases remaining between them. The CDR3 extends over 13 amino acids. A word on this clone: Its target is not known.

Study-wide findings and caveats: When two AZD1222 doses had been given, Spike-specific TCR breadth and depth rose.

The table came from immunoSEQ multiplex PCR; TCRdb's copy has only in-frame clones and leaves some out. Of around 120,000 clones listed, approximately 90% were seen once; the top ten hold more than 13%. The specimen comprised peripheral blood, sampled on day 0 of AZD1222 vaccination. The chain combines TRBV19 with TRBJ1-4, with a tentative D call TRBD1 (5 bases). The sequence was obtained from an adult in good health. CDR3 residues: CASSTGFREKLFF. For the CDR3, the DNA is TGTGCCAGTAGTACAGGGTTTAGGGAAAAACTGTTTTTT.